This T cell receptor beta chain was captured by sequencing in a study of cytomegalovirus exposure and HLA in healthy donors. Germline CDR1 reads SGHRS; CDR2 reads YFSETQ. The V end lost 4 bases, the J end lost 7 bases, and 17 bases lay between the germline ends. The CDR3 covers 15 residues. The PCR had 60 Vbeta and 13 Jbeta primers. The data were produced by immunoSEQ multiplex PCR, yet TCRdb's version contains in-frame clones alone and is incomplete. The data contain around 300,000 clones, roughly four fifths of them singletons. The chain carries TRBV5-1 and TRBJ1-4, with a weak D call TRBD1 (5 bases). The sequencing sample was made of PBMCs. The receptor was derived from a woman aged 40-49 years in good health and CMV-seropositive. CDR3 sequence reads: CASSRTAGSGEKLFF. The CDR3, as DNA: TGCGCCAGCAGCCGGACCGCAGGGTCAGGTGAAAAACTGTTTTTT.